One sample yielded the 25 T cell receptor beta chains listed below, sequenced in a study of persistence of HIV-infected CD4 T cells. These receptors lack a known antigen. Sequencing used immunoSEQ version 4 in survey mode. The protocol was immunoSEQ multiplex PCR, while the TCRdb copy is restricted to in-frame clones and leaves out a portion. The profile shows 15,000 to 20,000 clones, less than 70% of them singletons. The stimulus was lysate of CMV-infected fibroblasts, roughly 9.2 ug/mL. Sorting selected CD4+ T cells upregulating both CD40 ligand and CD69. The specimen comprised CD4+ T cells sorted from PBMCs after roughly 18-hour stimulation, sampled from a patient who received antiretroviral therapy. The receptor set was obtained from an adult woman with HIV who was CMV-seropositive.

The gene calls are TRBV6-5 and TRBJ2-2; a possible D gene is TRBD2 (5 bases). Germline CDR1 MNHEY, CDR2 SVGAGI. The CDR3 spans 14 residues. Trimming removed 10 bases from V and 7 bases from J, with 19 bases in between. CDR3 nucleotides: TGTGCCACACGTGGCGGGTTCGAGAACGGGGAGCTGTTTTTT. This codes for CATRGGFENGELFF.

The chain combines TRBV19 with TRBJ2-7; D remains unclear. V lost 4 bases and J 2 bases, leaving 9 bases between the germline ends. CDR1 is LNHDA, CDR2 SQIVND, per germline (reference sequence). The CDR3 has 13 amino acids. For the CDR3, the DNA is TGTGCCAGTAGTAACGGATTTACCTACGAGCAGTACTTC. This sequence encodes CASSNGFTYEQYF.

The gene calls are TRBV6-5 and TRBJ1-6; D remains ambiguous. Germline V lookup: CDR1 MNHEY, CDR2 SVGAGI. The CDR3 has 15 amino acids. V lost 0 bases to trimming and J lost 4 bases, with 7 bases between them. The CDR3, as DNA: TGTGCCAGCAGTTACTCGGACGGTTATAATTCACCCCTCCACTTT. Protein sequence: CASSYSDGYNSPLHF.

This rearrangement joins TRBV5-4 to TRBJ1-2; D is uncertain. CDR3 length: 13 amino acids. Trimming left V 4 bases short and J 7 bases short, with 14 bases between. Germline CDR1 reads SGHNT; CDR2 reads YYREEE (reference sequence). CDR3 nucleotides: TGTGCCAGCAGCCCGTTGGGTAGGGCTGGCTACACCTTC. Amino acids: CASSPLGRAGYTF.

V usage is TRBV5-6 and J usage is TRBJ1-1, with a possible D match to TRBD1 (6 bases). Trimming removed 3 bases from V and 4 bases from J, with 16 bases in between. CDR1 is SGHDT and CDR2 is YYEEEE in the germline V gene. The CDR3 runs to 15 residues. CDR3 sequence reads: CASSWADDRPTEAFF. The CDR3 DNA reads as TGTGCCAGCAGCTGGGCGGACGACAGGCCCACTGAAGCTTTCTTT.

The chain is built from TRBV3-1 (or the pseudogene TRBV3-2) and TRBJ2-7, with D uncertain. Between the trimmed V and J ends, which lost 1 base and 5 bases, there was a span of 6 bases. The CDR3 has 12 amino acids. Germline CDR1 LGHDT, CDR2 YNNKEL (reference sequence). DNA of the CDR3: TGTGCCAGCAGCCAAGTACGGGACGAGCAGTACTTC. Protein product: CASSQVRDEQYF.

A few counts support this clone. The rearrangement links TRBV6-5 to TRBJ1-1; possibly TRBD1 for D (5 bases). Trimming took 2 bases from V and 1 from J, leaving 14 bases between them. CDR1 and CDR2 (germline): MNHEY, SVGAGI. This CDR3 has 16 amino acids. The CDR3, as DNA: TGTGCCAGCAGTTACCGTCAAGCGGGGCCGAACACTGAAGCTTTCTTT. This gives the protein CASSYRQAGPNTEAFF.

CDR3 DNA sequence: TGTGCCAGTAGACCAACAGAGATCGGAACTGAAGCTTTCTTT. It codes for CASRPTEIGTEAFF. This rearrangement joins TRBV19 to TRBJ1-1; D not resolved. V was shortened by 6 bases and J by 5 bases, with 16 bases between the two germline ends. The CDR3 is 14 amino acids. Germline CDR1 LNHDA, CDR2 SQIVND (reference sequence). The variable domain in full, with the rest retrieved from reference TRBV19 and TRBJ1-1, is DGGITQSPKYLFRKEGQNVTLSCEQNLNHDAMYWYRQDPGQGLRLIYYSQIVNDFQKGDIAEGYSVSREKKESFPLTVTSAQKNPTAFYLCASRPTEIGTEAFFGQGTRLTVV.

This clone has only one observation. The chain couples TRBV5-4 to TRBJ1-4; TRBD1 matches at 9 bases. CDR1 and CDR2 from the germline V gene are SGHNT and YYREEE (reference sequence). Trimming took 7 bases from V and 5 from J; bases not matched to a gene: 6. CDR3 length equals 14 residues. The CDR3 spells CASQPGTGNEKLFF. CDR3 nucleotides: TGTGCCAGCCAACCAGGGACAGGGAATGAAAAACTGTTTTTT.

The V and J genes are TRBV19 and TRBJ1-6; D unresolved. Trimming took off 5 bases at V and 10 bases at J, with 27 bases between the two ends. CDR3 length equals 18 residues. The germline CDR1 and CDR2 sequences are LNHDA and SQIVND (reference sequence). The CDR3 nucleotides read TGTGCCAGTAGTCCCCCACGCCGAGGCAGCCCTGGGAGCTCACCCCTCCACTTT. Its translation is CASSPPRRGSPGSSPLHF.

The genes are TRBV4-1 and TRBJ2-5, with a possible D match to TRBD2 (6 bases). CDR3 length: 16 residues. V dropped 4 bases and J dropped 2 bases, with 17 bases sitting between them. The germline V gene encodes CDR1 MGHRA and CDR2 YSYEKL. The CDR3 DNA sequence: TGCGCCAGCAGCCCTACCGGAGGACTACGTCAAGAGACCCAGTACTTC. Encoded protein: CASSPTGGLRQETQYF.

The chain carries TRBV5-8 and TRBJ1-4; TRBD1 might be the D (6 bases). CDR3 length: 16 residues. Germline values: CDR1 SGHTS, CDR2 YDEGEE. The germline V and J ends were trimmed by 2 bases and 4 bases, with 15 bases remaining between them. The DNA for the CDR3 is TGTGCCAGCAGCTTCCATCTGGGGGGCGTTAATGAAAAACTGTTTTTT. Translating gives CASSFHLGGVNEKLFF.

This clone was observed a handful of times. The chain is built from TRBV6-5 and TRBJ2-7, with a weak D call TRBD2 (5 bases). V dropped 4 bases and J dropped 6 bases, with 13 bases sitting between them. This CDR3 is 13 amino acids long. Germline V gene data show CDR1 as MNHEY and CDR2 as SVGAGI. The chain's CDR3 is CASSSPGIGEQYF. CDR3 coding DNA: TGTGCCAGCAGTTCTCCGGGAATCGGCGAGCAGTACTTC.

J is TRBJ2-7 and V is TRBV30, with D perhaps TRBD1 (5 bases). Trimming took off 0 bases at V and 5 bases at J, with 8 bases between the two ends. The CDR3 covers 12 residues. Germline CDR1 is GTSNPN and CDR2 is SVGIG (reference sequence). The CDR3 reads CAWSVARDEQYF. CDR3 nucleotides: TGTGCCTGGAGTGTTGCCAGGGACGAGCAGTACTTC. Supplemented by reference TRBV30 and TRBJ2-7, the full variable domain reads SQTIHQWPATLVQPVGSPLSLECTVEGTSNPNLYWYRQAAGRGLQLLFYSVGIGQISSEVPQNLSASRPQDRQFILSSKKLLLSDSGFYLCAWSVARDEQYFGPGTRLTVT.

This clone was observed once. This CDR3 is CAWAGIYGYTF. CDR3 in DNA: TGTGCCTGGGCCGGGATCTATGGCTACACCTTC. V usage is TRBV30 and J usage is TRBJ1-2; D gene ambiguous. Trimming took 5 bases from V and 4 from J, leaving 8 bases between them. This CDR3 has 11 residues. From germline, CDR1 is GTSNPN and CDR2 SVGIG (reference sequence).

With respect to this clone: An end of the junction differs from the germline gene, which may be a read error. For the CDR3, the DNA is TGTGCCAGCAGTGAAGCGGCCCGGGGACGGAATTTT. Translation: CASSEAARGRNF. The chain couples TRBV6-1 to TRBJ1-3; D may be TRBD1 (5 bases). This CDR3 comprises 12 residues. The germline gives CDR1 MNHNS, CDR2 SASEGT.

V is TRBV7-2 and J is TRBJ1-1; D is uncertain. In germline, CDR1 is SGHTA, CDR2 FQGNSA. Trimming shortened V by 1 base and J by 0 bases, and 6 bases separated the two germline ends. The length of the CDR3 is 14 residues. In DNA, the CDR3 is TGTGCCAGCAGCTTAGTCAGAATGAACACTGAAGCTTTCTTT. It translates to CASSLVRMNTEAFF.

The rearrangement joins TRBV19 to TRBJ1-5; 9 nucleotides line up with TRBD1. This CDR3 region has 15 residues. Germline assignment: CDR1 LNHDA and CDR2 SQIVND (reference sequence). Trimming at V came to 5 bases and at J to 4 bases, leaving 6 bases not matched to a gene. Written as DNA, the CDR3 is TGTGCCAGTAGTTCCCGGGGGACAGGGAATCAGCCCCAGCATTTT. This encodes CASSSRGTGNQPQHF. The whole variable domain, remainder taken from reference TRBV19 and TRBJ1-5, is DGGITQSPKYLFRKEGQNVTLSCEQNLNHDAMYWYRQDPGQGLRLIYYSQIVNDFQKGDIAEGYSVSREKKESFPLTVTSAQKNPTAFYLCASSSRGTGNQPQHFGDGTRLSIL.

The chain has TRBV4-1 and TRBJ1-3; 7 nucleotides match TRBD1. The CDR3 has 15 amino acids. CDR1 and CDR2 (germline): MGHRA, YSYEKL. Trimming removed 4 bases from V and 8 bases from J; junction bases left unmatched: 11. The CDR3 DNA reads as TGCGCCAGCAGCCGGGGAGACAGGGAGTTAGACACCATATATTTT. Residues: CASSRGDRELDTIYF.

The genes are TRBV2 and TRBJ1-1, with TRBD1 matching over 8 bases. V shed 5 bases and J 10 bases; nucleotides not matched to a gene: 9. This CDR3 has 13 residues. Germline CDR1 is SNHLY and CDR2 is FYNNEI. The CDR3 protein is CASSPDQGATAFF. CDR3 coding DNA: TGTGCCAGCAGTCCCGATCAGGGGGCGACAGCTTTCTTT.

V gene TRBV19 combines with J gene TRBJ1-1, with TRBD1 as a possible D gene (6 bases). The length of the CDR3 is 12 residues. Between the trimmed V and J ends, which lost 8 bases and 1 base, there was a span of 8 bases. Germline CDR1 LNHDA, CDR2 SQIVND (reference sequence). The CDR3 DNA reads TGTGCCAGTGTGGACAGGAACACTGAAGCTTTCTTT. Its protein product is CASVDRNTEAFF.

V and J are TRBV29-1 and TRBJ2-7; possible D gene TRBD1, 6 bases. Germline assignment: CDR1 SQVTM and CDR2 ANQGSEA. The CDR3 loop spans 12 amino acids. Trimming cost V 6 bases and J 2 bases, with 11 bases left between them. The CDR3 loop is CSVGGTPYEQYF. The CDR3 region has the DNA TGCAGCGTAGGGGGAACTCCCTACGAGCAGTACTTC.

V usage is TRBV6-1 and J usage is TRBJ2-5; D gene ambiguous. Trimming pared 2 bases from V and 5 bases from J, leaving 18 bases between. Germline V gene lookup returns CDR1 MNHNS and CDR2 SASEGT. The CDR3 is 16 amino acids. The CDR3 DNA reads TGTGCCAGCAGTGAACACGGCAGGACGGTAGGGGAGACCCAGTACTTC. It yields the protein CASSEHGRTVGETQYF.

This clone has just a few counts. DNA for the CDR3: TGTGCCAGCAGTGACCGGGGGGGCAGCTCTAATGAAAAACTGTTTTTT. Translating gives CASSDRGGSSNEKLFF. The chain employs TRBV6-1 and TRBJ1-4, with a tentative D call TRBD1 (6 bases). V dropped 3 bases and J dropped 3 bases, with 14 bases sitting between them. Per the germline V gene, CDR1 is MNHNS and CDR2 is SASEGT. CDR3 size: 16 residues.

This chain uses TRBV5-6 with TRBJ1-2; TRBD1 aligns across 7 bases. CDR1 and CDR2 (germline): SGHDT, YYEEEE. Trimming took 1 base from V and 5 from J; bases not matched to a gene: 8. The CDR3 runs to 15 residues. For the CDR3, the DNA is TGTGCCAGCAGCTTGTGGGCAGGGGGAGTTTATGGCTACACCTTC. This sequence encodes CASSLWAGGVYGYTF.